The text below deals with one TCR beta chain. This entry comes from a study of T cell changes during pregnancy in multiple sclerosis. V was trimmed by 4 bases and J by 4 bases, leaving 13 bases between them. The germline V gene has CDR1 MNHEY and CDR2 SMNVEV (reference sequence). The CDR3 loop spans 15 amino acids. Assay used: immunoSEQ multiplex PCR; TCRdb lists only in-frame clones, some missing. The data hold about 32,000 clones, with roughly 90% observed a single time. This chain connects TRBV27 to TRBJ2-2; maybe TRBD2 (5 bases). Sequencing used CD8+ T cells from peripheral blood mononuclear cells, obtained in the first trimester of pregnancy. The TCR was taken from a female donor with multiple sclerosis, enrolled in a pregnancy study. CDR3 bases: TGTGCCAGCAGTTCGGAAATAGCGAGCACCGGGGAGCTGTTTTTT. Its protein product is CASSSEIASTGELFF.